The subject of this entry is one T cell receptor beta chain. This sample also contains other DNA sequences that code for the same CDR3. Trimming shortened V by 3 bases and J by 1 base, and 7 bases separated the two germline ends. CDR1 and CDR2 (germline): SGHRS, YFSETQ. The CDR3 spans 13 residues. The assay was immunoSEQ multiplex PCR, and TCRdb's table has in-frame clones only and misses some. The sample lists about 310,000 clones; about 88% were seen once. The data were obtained in a study of blood T cell repertoires in COVID-19. Study-wide context: Specimens from acute and convalescent COVID-19 originated in the United States, Italy and Spain. T cells, B-cell-depleted T cells, or PBMCs provided the cDNA or gDNA that served as material.

This TCR was recovered from a man aged 70 or older with acute or convalescent COVID-19. Input material: peripheral blood. J is TRBJ1-1 and V is TRBV5-1; D possibly corresponds to TRBD1 (5 bases). DNA for the CDR3: TGCGCCAGCAGCTCTCAGGGGAACACTGAAGCTTTCTTT. Its translation: CASSSQGNTEAFF.